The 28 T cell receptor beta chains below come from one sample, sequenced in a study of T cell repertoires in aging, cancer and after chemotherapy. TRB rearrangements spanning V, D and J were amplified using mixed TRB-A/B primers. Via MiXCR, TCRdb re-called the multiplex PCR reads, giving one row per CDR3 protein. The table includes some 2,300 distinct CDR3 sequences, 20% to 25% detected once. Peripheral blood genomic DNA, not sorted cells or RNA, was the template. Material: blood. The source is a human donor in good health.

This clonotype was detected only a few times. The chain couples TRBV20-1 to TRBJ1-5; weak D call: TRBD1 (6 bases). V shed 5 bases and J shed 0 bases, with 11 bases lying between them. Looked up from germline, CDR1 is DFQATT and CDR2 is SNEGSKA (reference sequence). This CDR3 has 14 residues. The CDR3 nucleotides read TGCAGTGCTGGCGGACAGTATAGCAATCAGCCCCAGCATTTT. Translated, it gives CSAGGQYSNQPQHF.

The CDR3 DNA sequence: TGTGCCAGCAGCTTAGGGGACAGGGGGCTCCAAGATACGCAGTATTTT. Residues: CASSLGDRGLQDTQYF. The chain links TRBV7-2 to TRBJ2-3; 12 nucleotides align to TRBD1. J gave up 5 bases and V 1 base, and 4 bases lay outside the gene matches. Germline V lookup: CDR1 SGHTA, CDR2 FQGNSA. The CDR3 loop spans 16 amino acids.

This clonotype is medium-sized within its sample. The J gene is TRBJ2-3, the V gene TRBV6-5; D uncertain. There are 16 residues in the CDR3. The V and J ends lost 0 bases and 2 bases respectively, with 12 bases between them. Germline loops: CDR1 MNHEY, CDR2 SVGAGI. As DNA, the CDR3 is TGTGCCAGCAGTTACTCGCAGGTCGGGCTCACAGATACGCAGTATTTT. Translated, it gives CASSYSQVGLTDTQYF.

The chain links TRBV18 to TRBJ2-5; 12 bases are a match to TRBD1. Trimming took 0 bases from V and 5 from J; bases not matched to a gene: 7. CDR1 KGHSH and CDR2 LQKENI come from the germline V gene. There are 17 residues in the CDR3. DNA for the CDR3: TGTGCCAGCTCACCACCGAACTCCGGGACAGGGGGCGAGACCCAGTACTTC. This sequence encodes CASSPPNSGTGGETQYF. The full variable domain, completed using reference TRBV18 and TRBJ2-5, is NAGVMQNPRHLVRRRGQEARLRCSPMKGHSHVYWYRQLPEEGLKFMVYLQKENIIDESGMPKERFSAEFPKEGPSILRIQQVVRGDSAAYFCASSPPNSGTGGETQYFGPGTRLLVL.

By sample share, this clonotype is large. The CDR3 sequence is CASSSGQPGELFF. CDR3 nucleotides: TGTGCCAGCTCATCGGGACAGCCCGGGGAGCTGTTTTTT. The chain recombines TRBV18 with TRBJ2-2; 7 bases line up with TRBD1. The CDR3 is 13 amino acids. Trimming cost V 5 bases and J 6 bases; bases outside gene matches: 3. The germline V gene encodes CDR1 KGHSH and CDR2 LQKENI. The full variable domain, in which reference TRBV18 and TRBJ2-2 provide the parts outside the CDR3, is NAGVMQNPRHLVRRRGQEARLRCSPMKGHSHVYWYRQLPEEGLKFMVYLQKENIIDESGMPKERFSAEFPKEGPSILRIQQVVRGDSAAYFCASSSGQPGELFFGEGSRLTVL.

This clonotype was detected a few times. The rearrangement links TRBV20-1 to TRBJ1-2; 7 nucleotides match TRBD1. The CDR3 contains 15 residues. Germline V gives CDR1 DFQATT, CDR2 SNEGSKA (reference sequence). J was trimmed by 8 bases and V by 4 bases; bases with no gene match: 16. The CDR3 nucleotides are TGCAGTGCTAATTCCCCCGGGACAGAGGGCACGGGCTACACCTTC. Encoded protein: CSANSPGTEGTGYTF.

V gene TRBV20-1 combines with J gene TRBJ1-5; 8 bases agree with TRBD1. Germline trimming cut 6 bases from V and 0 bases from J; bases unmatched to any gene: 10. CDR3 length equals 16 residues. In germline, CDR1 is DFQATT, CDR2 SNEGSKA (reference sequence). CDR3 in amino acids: CSAQDRETHSNQPQHF. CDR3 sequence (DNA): TGCAGTGCACAGGACAGGGAGACCCATAGCAATCAGCCCCAGCATTTT.

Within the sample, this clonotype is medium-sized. The CDR3 DNA follows: TGTGCCAGCAGCCTATCCGCTCCGGGGGGTCCTGGGAACGAAAAACTGTTTTTT. Translation: CASSLSAPGGPGNEKLFF. This sequence joins TRBV27 and TRBJ1-4, with D perhaps matching TRBD1 (5 bases). Between the trimmed V and J ends, which lost 6 bases and 8 bases, there was a span of 28 bases. The CDR3 has 18 residues. CDR1 MNHEY and CDR2 SMNVEV come from the germline V gene (reference sequence). The variable domain in full, completed from reference TRBV27 and TRBJ1-4, reads EAQVTQNPRYLITVTGKKLTVTCSQNMNHEYMSWYRQDPGLGLRQIYYSMNVEVTDKGDVPEGYKVSRKEKRNFPLILESPSPNQTSLYFCASSLSAPGGPGNEKLFFGSGTQLSVL.

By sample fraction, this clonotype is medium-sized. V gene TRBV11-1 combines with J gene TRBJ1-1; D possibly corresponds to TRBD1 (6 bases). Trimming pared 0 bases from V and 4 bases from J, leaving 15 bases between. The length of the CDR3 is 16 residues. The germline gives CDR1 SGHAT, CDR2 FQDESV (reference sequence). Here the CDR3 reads CASSLALGRGSTEAFF. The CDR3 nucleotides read TGTGCCAGCAGCTTAGCGCTGGGCAGGGGAAGCACTGAAGCTTTCTTT.

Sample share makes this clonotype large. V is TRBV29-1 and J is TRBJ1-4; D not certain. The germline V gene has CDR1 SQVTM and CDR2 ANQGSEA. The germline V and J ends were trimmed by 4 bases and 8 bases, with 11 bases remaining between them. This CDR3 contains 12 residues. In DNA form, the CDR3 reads TGCAGCGTTGCGGGGATTGGGGAAAAACTGTTTTTT. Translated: CSVAGIGEKLFF.

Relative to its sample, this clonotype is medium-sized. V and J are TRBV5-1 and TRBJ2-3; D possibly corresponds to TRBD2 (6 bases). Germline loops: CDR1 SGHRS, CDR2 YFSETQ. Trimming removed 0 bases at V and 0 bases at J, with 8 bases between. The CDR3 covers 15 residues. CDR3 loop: CASSLGAGSTDTQYF. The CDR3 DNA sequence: TGCGCCAGCAGCTTGGGCGCGGGGAGCACAGATACGCAGTATTTT.

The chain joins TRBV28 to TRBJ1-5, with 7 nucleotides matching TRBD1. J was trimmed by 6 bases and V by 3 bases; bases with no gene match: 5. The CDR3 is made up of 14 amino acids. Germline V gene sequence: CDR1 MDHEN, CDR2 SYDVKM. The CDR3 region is CASSFSAGGQPQHF. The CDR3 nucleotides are TGTGCCAGCAGTTTCTCGGCAGGGGGTCAGCCCCAGCATTTT.

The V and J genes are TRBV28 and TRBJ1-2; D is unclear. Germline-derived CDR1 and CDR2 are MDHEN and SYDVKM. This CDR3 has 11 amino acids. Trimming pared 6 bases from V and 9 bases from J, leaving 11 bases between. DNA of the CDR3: TGTGCCAGCAGCCAACTAAGAAGCTACACCTTC. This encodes CASSQLRSYTF.

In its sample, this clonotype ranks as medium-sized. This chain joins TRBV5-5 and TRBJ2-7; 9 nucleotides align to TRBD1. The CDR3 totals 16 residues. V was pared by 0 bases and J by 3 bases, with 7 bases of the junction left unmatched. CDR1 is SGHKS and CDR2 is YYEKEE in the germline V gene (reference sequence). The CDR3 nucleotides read TGTGCCAGCAGCTTGGACCCGGGACAGGGACGCTACGAGCAGTACTTC. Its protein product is CASSLDPGQGRYEQYF.

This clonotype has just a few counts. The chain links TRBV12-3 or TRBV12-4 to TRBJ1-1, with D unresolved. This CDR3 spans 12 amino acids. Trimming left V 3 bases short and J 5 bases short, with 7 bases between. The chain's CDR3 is CASSLRRTEAFF. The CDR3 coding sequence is TGTGCCAGCAGTTTGCGGAGGACTGAAGCTTTCTTT.

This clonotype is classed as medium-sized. The CDR3 bases are TGTGCCAGCAGCACCCAGAGCGGGGGGGCCTTTGATACGCAGTATTTT. This translates into CASSTQSGGAFDTQYF. V is TRBV7-2 and J is TRBJ2-3, with 10 bases matching TRBD2. Germline-derived CDR1 and CDR2 are SGHTA and FQGNSA. V was clipped by 5 bases and J by 6 bases; unmatched bases: 11. The CDR3 has 16 amino acids.

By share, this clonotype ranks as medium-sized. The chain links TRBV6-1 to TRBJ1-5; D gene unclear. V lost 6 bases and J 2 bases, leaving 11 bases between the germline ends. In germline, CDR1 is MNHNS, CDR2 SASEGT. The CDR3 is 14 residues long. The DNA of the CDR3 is TGTGCCAGCAGGCAGAAATCGGGCAATCAGCCCCAGCATTTT. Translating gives CASRQKSGNQPQHF.

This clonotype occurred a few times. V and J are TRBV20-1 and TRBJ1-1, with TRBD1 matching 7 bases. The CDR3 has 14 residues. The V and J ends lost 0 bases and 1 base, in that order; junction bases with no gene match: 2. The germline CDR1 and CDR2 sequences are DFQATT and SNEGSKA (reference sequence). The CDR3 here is CSARENRGNTEAFF. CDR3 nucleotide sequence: TGCAGTGCTAGAGAAAACAGGGGGAACACTGAAGCTTTCTTT.

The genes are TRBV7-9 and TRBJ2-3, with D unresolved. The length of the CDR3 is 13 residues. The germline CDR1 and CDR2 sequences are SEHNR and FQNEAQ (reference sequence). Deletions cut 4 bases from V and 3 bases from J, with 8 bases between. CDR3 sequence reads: CASSSQMTDTQYF. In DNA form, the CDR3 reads TGTGCCAGCAGCTCACAGATGACAGATACGCAGTATTTT.

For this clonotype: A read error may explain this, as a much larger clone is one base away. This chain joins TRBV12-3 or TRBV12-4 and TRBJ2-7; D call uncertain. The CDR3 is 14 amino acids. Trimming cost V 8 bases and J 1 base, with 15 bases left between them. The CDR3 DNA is TGTGCCAGCTCACCGATTAAGACGTCCTACGAGCAGTACTTC. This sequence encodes CASSPIKTSYEQYF.

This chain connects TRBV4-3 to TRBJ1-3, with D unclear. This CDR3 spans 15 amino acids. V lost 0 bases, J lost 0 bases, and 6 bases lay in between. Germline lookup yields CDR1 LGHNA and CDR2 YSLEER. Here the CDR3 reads CASSQDPASGNTIYF. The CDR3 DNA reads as TGCGCCAGCAGCCAAGACCCAGCCTCTGGAAACACCATATATTTT.

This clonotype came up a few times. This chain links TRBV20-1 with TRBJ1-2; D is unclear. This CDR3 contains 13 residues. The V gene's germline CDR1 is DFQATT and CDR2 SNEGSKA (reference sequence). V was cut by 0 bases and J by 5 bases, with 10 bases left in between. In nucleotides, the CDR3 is TGCAGTGCTAGAGATTCATCCGAATATGGCTACACCTTC. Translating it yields CSARDSSEYGYTF.

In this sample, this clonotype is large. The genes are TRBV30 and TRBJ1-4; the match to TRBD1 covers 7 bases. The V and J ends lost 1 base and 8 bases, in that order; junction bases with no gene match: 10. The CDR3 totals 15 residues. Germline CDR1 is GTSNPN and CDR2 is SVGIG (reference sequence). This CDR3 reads CAWSGHRGSGEKLFF. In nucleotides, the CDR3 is TGTGCCTGGAGTGGGCACAGGGGCTCAGGGGAAAAACTGTTTTTT.

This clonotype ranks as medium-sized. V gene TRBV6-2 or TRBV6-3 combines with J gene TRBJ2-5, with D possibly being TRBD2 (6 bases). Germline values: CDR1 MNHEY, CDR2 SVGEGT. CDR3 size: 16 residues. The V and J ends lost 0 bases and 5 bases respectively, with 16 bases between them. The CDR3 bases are TGTGCCAGCAGTTACTCGATCTGGGGAGGTTGGGAGACCCAGTACTTC. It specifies CASSYSIWGGWETQYF.

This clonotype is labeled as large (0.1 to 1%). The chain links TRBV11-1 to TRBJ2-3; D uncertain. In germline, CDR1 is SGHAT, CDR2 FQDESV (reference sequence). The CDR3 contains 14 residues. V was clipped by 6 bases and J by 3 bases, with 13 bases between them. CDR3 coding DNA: TGTGCCAGCAGTCCTGACTTGGCGACAGATACGCAGTATTTT. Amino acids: CASSPDLATDTQYF.

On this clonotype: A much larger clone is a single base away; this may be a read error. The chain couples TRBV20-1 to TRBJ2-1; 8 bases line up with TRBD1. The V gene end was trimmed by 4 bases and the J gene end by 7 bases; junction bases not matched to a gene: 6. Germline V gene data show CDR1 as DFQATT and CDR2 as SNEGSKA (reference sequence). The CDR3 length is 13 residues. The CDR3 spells CSATRGHRNEQFF. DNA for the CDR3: TGCAGTGCTACCAGGGGGCATCGGAATGAGCAGTTCTTC.

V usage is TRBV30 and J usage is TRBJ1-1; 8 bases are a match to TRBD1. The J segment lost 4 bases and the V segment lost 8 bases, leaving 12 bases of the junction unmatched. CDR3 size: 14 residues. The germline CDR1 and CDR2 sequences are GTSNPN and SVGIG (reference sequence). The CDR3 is CARQGQGEFTEAFF. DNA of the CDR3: TGTGCCAGACAAGGACAGGGAGAATTCACTGAAGCTTTCTTT. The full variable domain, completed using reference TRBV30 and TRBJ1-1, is SQTIHQWPATLVQPVGSPLSLECTVEGTSNPNLYWYRQAAGRGLQLLFYSVGIGQISSEVPQNLSASRPQDRQFILSSKKLLLSDSGFYLCARQGQGEFTEAFFGQGTRLTVV.

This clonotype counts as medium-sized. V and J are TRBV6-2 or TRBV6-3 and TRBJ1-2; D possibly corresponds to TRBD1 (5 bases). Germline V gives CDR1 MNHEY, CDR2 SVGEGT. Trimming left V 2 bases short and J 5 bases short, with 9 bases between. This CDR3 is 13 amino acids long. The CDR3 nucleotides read TGTGCCAGCAGTTACGGGACTAGATATGGCTACACCTTC. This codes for CASSYGTRYGYTF.